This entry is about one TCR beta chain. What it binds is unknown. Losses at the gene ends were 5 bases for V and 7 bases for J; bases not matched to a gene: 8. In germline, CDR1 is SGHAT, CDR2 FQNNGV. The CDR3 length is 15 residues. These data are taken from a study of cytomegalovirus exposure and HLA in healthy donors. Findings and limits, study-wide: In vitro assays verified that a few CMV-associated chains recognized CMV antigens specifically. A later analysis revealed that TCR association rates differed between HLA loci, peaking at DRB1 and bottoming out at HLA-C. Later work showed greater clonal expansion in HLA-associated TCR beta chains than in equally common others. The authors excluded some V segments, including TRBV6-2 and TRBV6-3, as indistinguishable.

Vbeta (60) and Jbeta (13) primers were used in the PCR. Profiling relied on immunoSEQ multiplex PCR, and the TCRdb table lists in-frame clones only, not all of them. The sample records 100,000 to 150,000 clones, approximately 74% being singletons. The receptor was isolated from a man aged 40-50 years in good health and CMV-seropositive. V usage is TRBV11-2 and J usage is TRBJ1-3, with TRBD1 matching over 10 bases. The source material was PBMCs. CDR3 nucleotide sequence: TGTGCCAGCAGCCCAGACAGGGGGCTTATCAACACCATATATTTT. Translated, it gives CASSPDRGLINTIYF.